A selection of T cell receptor beta chains follows, all from one sample in a study of blood T cell repertoires in COVID-19. TCRdb's copy holds only in-frame clones and misses some; the assay was immunoSEQ multiplex PCR. The data hold tens of thousands of clones, with 85% to 90% observed a single time. The sample consisted of peripheral blood. The receptors shown here come from a human donor in a cohort sampled during active COVID-19. The CDR3 runs from the conserved cysteine through the conserved F or W. The order of the fields is D gene, clone size, V gene, J gene, CDR3 length, CDR3 DNA, CDR3 protein. The D gene is left open where the match is weak. Part of the rows lack a size; the others show once, few, many or a class for expanded clones.

NA	NA	TRBV6-5	TRBJ2-7	15	TGTGCCAGCGGATCCGGGTACGGCCTCTCCTACGAGCAGTACTTC	CASGSGYGLSYEQYF
TRBD1	NA	TRBV6-5	TRBJ1-4	14	TGTGCCAGCAGTTCCGGGACAGGGGGCGAAAAACTGTTTTTT	CASSSGTGGEKLFF
NA	NA	TRBV9	TRBJ1-5	12	TGTGCCAGCAACAAGGTTAGCCAGCCCCAGCATTTT	CASNKVSQPQHF
TRBD1	NA	TRBV6-6	TRBJ1-1	13	TGTGCCAGCAGTAGGGGGCTGGAGACTGAAGCTTTCTTT	CASSRGLETEAFF
TRBD2	NA	TRBV10-3	TRBJ2-7	16	TGTGCCATCAGCCCCGTAGCGGGGGGGCAGGTGAACGAGCAGTACTTC	CAISPVAGGQVNEQYF
TRBD1	NA	TRBV7-9	TRBJ1-1	15	TGTGCCAGCAGCTTTCAGGGGGCGGCGGGCACTGAAGCTTTCTTT	CASSFQGAAGTEAFF
TRBD1	NA	TRBV5-1	TRBJ1-6	15	TGCGCCAGCAGACGACCGGGACAGGGGAATTCACCCCTCCACTTT	CASRRPGQGNSPLHF
NA	few	TRBV27	TRBJ1-5	16	TGTGCCAGCACTGCCAAGCCCGGGGGGCGGAATCAGCCCCAGCATTTT	CASTAKPGGRNQPQHF
TRBD1	NA	TRBV28	TRBJ1-5	16	TGTGCCAGCAGAGAACAGGGGGCAAGATACAATCAGCCCCAGCATTTT	CASREQGARYNQPQHF
NA	few	TRBV14	TRBJ2-7	15	TGTGCCAGCAGTCTGTACAGTTCCCGCTCCTACGAGCAGTACTTC	CASSLYSSRSYEQYF
NA	NA	TRBV28	TRBJ2-7	16	TGTGCCAGCAGCCTCCCCGACGGGGAAAGCTCCTACGAGCAGTACTTC	CASSLPDGESSYEQYF
NA	few	TRBV10-3	TRBJ2-7	13	TGTGCCACCCAGGGGTCCAGCTCCTACGAGCAGTACTTC	CATQGSSSYEQYF
NA	once	TRBV5-1	TRBJ2-2	15	TGCGCCAGCAGCTTGGTCTTCCGGGGTTCCGGGGAGCTGTTTTTT	CASSLVFRGSGELFF
TRBD1	NA	TRBV6-5	TRBJ2-1	14	TGTGCCAGCAGTTATGGGACAGCTCACAATGAGCAGTTCTTC	CASSYGTAHNEQFF
TRBD1	NA	TRBV14	TRBJ1-5	15	TGTGCCAGAGAACCAGGGGGTAATAGCAATCAGCCCCAGCATTTT	CAREPGGNSNQPQHF
TRBD1	NA	TRBV28	TRBJ1-5	14	TGTGCCAGCAGTACCAACAGGGGTAATCAGCCCCAGCATTTT	CASSTNRGNQPQHF
TRBD1	NA	TRBV18	TRBJ2-1	16	TGTGCCAGCTCACCTTTCGGACAGGTTGTCCACAATGAGCAGTTCTTC	CASSPFGQVVHNEQFF
TRBD1	NA	TRBV29-1	TRBJ2-7	11	TGCAGCGGTAAGACAGGGTTCGAGCAGTACTTC	CSGKTGFEQYF
TRBD1	NA	TRBV28	TRBJ1-5	16	TGTGCCAGCACCACTCTTCGGGACAGTGAGAATCAGCCCCAGCATTTT	CASTTLRDSENQPQHF
NA	NA	TRBV5-6	TRBJ2-5	14	TGTGCCAGCAGCATGTATTATAGCCAAGAGACCCAGTACTTC	CASSMYYSQETQYF
TRBD2	NA	TRBV27	TRBJ2-2	16	TGTGCCAGCAGTCCTGCCGGGACTAGTTCCACCGGGGAGCTGTTTTTT	CASSPAGTSSTGELFF
TRBD2	NA	TRBV29-1	TRBJ2-1	15	TGCAGCGTTGAAACTAGCGGAAGCTCCTACAATGAGCAGTTCTTC	CSVETSGSSYNEQFF
NA	NA	TRBV2	TRBJ1-1	11	TGTGCCAGCAGTGCCGGCGGAAAAGCTTTCTTT	CASSAGGKAFF
TRBD2	NA	TRBV6-5	TRBJ2-3	15	TGTGCCAGCAGGTCCGGGGGGGGCGGCACAGATACGCAGTATTTT	CASRSGGGGTDTQYF
NA	NA	TRBV30	TRBJ2-7	13	TGTGCCTGGAATACCGGGAAGGGCAACGAGCAGTACTTC	CAWNTGKGNEQYF
NA	NA	TRBV7-9	TRBJ2-1	16	TGTGCCAGCAGCTTCTCTCCAAGCGGCTCCTACAATGAGCAGTTCTTC	CASSFSPSGSYNEQFF
NA	NA	TRBV7-9	TRBJ1-1	13	TGTGCCAGCAGCCAGGTACAGGGCTCTGAAGCTTTCTTT	CASSQVQGSEAFF
TRBD1	few	TRBV7-9	TRBJ2-1	17	TGTGCCAGCAGCTTATTGATTTCTGGGACAGGGGGTAATGAGCAGTTCTTC	CASSLLISGTGGNEQFF
NA	NA	TRBV5-1	TRBJ1-1	16	TGCGCCAGCAGATCGGGGTCGAACTCATACAACACTGAAGCTTTCTTT	CASRSGSNSYNTEAFF
TRBD2	NA	TRBV7-2	TRBJ2-5	15	TGTGCCAGCAGCTTAGGGGGACTAGCGGCGCAGACCCAGTACTTC	CASSLGGLAAQTQYF
TRBD2	NA	TRBV6-2/TRBV6-3	TRBJ2-7	15	TGTGCCAGCAGCAATCCTAGCGGGAGGTATTACGAGCAGTACTTC	CASSNPSGRYYEQYF
NA	NA	TRBV19	TRBJ1-4	15	TGTGCCAGTAGTATGAGACAGAAGGCTAATGAAAAACTGTTTTTT	CASSMRQKANEKLFF
NA	NA	TRBV9	TRBJ2-7	12	TGTGCCAGCAGCGGATATTCGGGGGAGCAGTACTTC	CASSGYSGEQYF
TRBD1	NA	TRBV14	TRBJ2-7	15	TGTGCCAGCAGTCAAAACAGACAGGGCCCTTACGAGCAGTACTTC	CASSQNRQGPYEQYF
NA	NA	TRBV5-1	TRBJ1-4	15	TGCGCCAGCAGCGCAGGACAGCACCCGGTTGAAAAACTGTTTTTT	CASSAGQHPVEKLFF
NA	NA	TRBV18	TRBJ1-4	16	TGTGCCAGCTCACCGAGGTCGAGCACACGTGAGGAAAAACTGTTTTTT	CASSPRSSTREEKLFF
NA	few	TRBV6-1	TRBJ2-2	14	TGTGCCAGCAGTGAAACGGCGGAAACCGGGGAGCTGTTTTTT	CASSETAETGELFF
TRBD1	few	TRBV10-3	TRBJ2-7	13	TGTGCCACCTGGGACAGGGGGATCGACGAGCAGTACTTC	CATWDRGIDEQYF
TRBD1	NA	TRBV18	TRBJ1-6	15	TGTGCCAGCTCACCACAGGGGGCGCTGGATTCACCCCTCCACTTT	CASSPQGALDSPLHF
TRBD1	NA	TRBV20-1	TRBJ2-7	14	TGCAGTGCTAGTTCTTCGGGACAGGACTACGAGCAGTACTTC	CSASSSGQDYEQYF
TRBD1	few	TRBV3-1/TRBV3-2	TRBJ1-5	15	TGTGCCAGCAGCGAAGGACAGGTGAGCAATCAGCCCCAGCATTTT	CASSEGQVSNQPQHF
TRBD1	NA	TRBV19	TRBJ2-3	16	TGTGCCAGTAGTAGCCGGACAGGGGGGGACACAGATACGCAGTATTTT	CASSSRTGGDTDTQYF
NA	many	TRBV5-1	TRBJ1-6	13	TGCGCCAGCAACGCAGGGGTTAATTCACCCCTCCACTTT	CASNAGVNSPLHF
NA	NA	TRBV7-2	TRBJ1-2	13	TGTGCCAGCAGCGGGGGGGTCGTCGGTGGCTACACCTTC	CASSGGVVGGYTF
NA	NA	TRBV6-1	TRBJ1-2	14	TGTGCCAGCAGTGAAGCGACAGCTGACTATGGCTACACCTTC	CASSEATADYGYTF
NA	NA	TRBV6-5	TRBJ2-3	15	TGTGCCAGCAGTCCCCTCGCGGGGTTGTCAGATACGCAGTATTTT	CASSPLAGLSDTQYF
NA	NA	TRBV6-6	TRBJ2-7	16	TGTGCCAGCAGCCCCGGGGGAGACGGCAGCTCCTACGAGCAGTACTTC	CASSPGGDGSSYEQYF
NA	NA	TRBV7-6	TRBJ1-1	15	TGTGCCAGCAGCTCTTGGGGGCAGGGAAGGGGTGAAGCTTTCTTT	CASSSWGQGRGEAFF
NA	NA	TRBV28	TRBJ1-1	13	TGTGCCAGCAGGCCGAGGGCACTTCTGGGAGCTTTCTTT	CASRPRALLGAFF
NA	few	TRBV27	TRBJ1-1	13	TGTGCCAGCAGTCAGACAGTGAACACTGAAGCTTTCTTT	CASSQTVNTEAFF
NA	NA	TRBV9	TRBJ1-5	15	TGTGCCAGCAGCGGTACAGGGAGGGCGAATCAGCCCCAGCATTTT	CASSGTGRANQPQHF
NA	NA	TRBV19	TRBJ1-2	14	TGTGCCAGTAGTCCGACGACGGGATCCTATGGCTACACCTTC	CASSPTTGSYGYTF
TRBD1	NA	TRBV14	TRBJ1-2	16	TGTGCCAGCAGCCAATACGAAGGACAGGGGGCGTATGGCTACACCTTC	CASSQYEGQGAYGYTF
NA	NA	TRBV9	TRBJ2-6	16	TGTGCCAGCAGCGCGACTCAGGGGTCTGGGGCCAACGTCCTGACTTTC	CASSATQGSGANVLTF
NA	NA	TRBV27	TRBJ2-5	13	TGTGCCAGCAGTCCCCACAACCAAGAGACCCAGTACTTC	CASSPHNQETQYF
TRBD1	NA	TRBV15	TRBJ2-7	15	TGTGCCACCAGCAGACCGGGACAGGGAACCTACGAGCAGTACTTC	CATSRPGQGTYEQYF
NA	NA	TRBV27	TRBJ2-7	13	TGTGCCAGCAGTTCCCCGGGGGCCTACGAGCAGTACTTC	CASSSPGAYEQYF
NA	NA	TRBV4-1	TRBJ2-7	19	TGCGCCAGCAGCCAAGAAAAAGGCCAGGGATACCTTAAAAACTACGAGCAGTACTTC	CASSQEKGQGYLKNYEQYF
NA	NA	TRBV4-1	TRBJ1-3	16	TGCGCCAGCAGCCAAATTCTTGGGGCCCTTGGAAACACCATATATTTT	CASSQILGALGNTIYF
NA	once	TRBV12-3/TRBV12-4	TRBJ1-2	12	TGTGCCAGCAGTTCAGCGCTAGCGGGCTACACCTTC	CASSSALAGYTF